Listed below are T cell receptor beta chains from one sample, sequenced in a study of blood T cell repertoires in COVID-19. Data came from immunoSEQ multiplex PCR; TCRdb stores just in-frame clones and leaves some out. The repertoire consists of fewer than 200,000 clones, with roughly 82% occurring once and the leading ten covering about 5%. The sequencing input was PBMCs or T cells enriched from blood (not recorded which). Receptor source: a woman in her sixties or seventies with acute COVID-19. The CDR3 runs from the conserved cysteine through the conserved F or W.

J gene | V gene | CDR3 protein
TRBJ1-5 | TRBV5-8 | CASSLGGPSNQPQHF
TRBJ2-1 | TRBV29-1 | CSVDSSGGAGEQFF
TRBJ2-2 | TRBV5-1 | CASSRRTGDDTGELFF
TRBJ1-2 | TRBV7-2 | CASSLQSGDYGYTF
TRBJ2-1 | TRBV5-1 | CASSSGTDNEQFF
TRBJ1-4 | TRBV28 | CASSPHTTNEKLFF
TRBJ2-7 | TRBV6-2/TRBV6-3 | CASSYGSPLGEQYF
TRBJ2-1 | TRBV20-1 | CSASYLAGPGRDNEQFF
TRBJ2-5 | TRBV24-1 | CATSASQGLQETQYF
TRBJ2-5 | TRBV5-5 | CASSQRTGRETQYF
TRBJ1-4 | TRBV2 | CASLTGKTNEKLFF
TRBJ2-5 | TRBV15 | CATSRDRTSGSGETQYF
TRBJ1-1 | TRBV5-4 | CASITGTEAFF
TRBJ1-2 | TRBV3-1/TRBV3-2 | CASSQVQRRVRYGYTF
TRBJ1-3 | TRBV18 | CASSPTTGQGPGNTIYF
TRBJ1-1 | TRBV2 | CASSERVGRNTEAFF
TRBJ2-3 | TRBV2 | CASSERGTDTQYF
TRBJ1-1 | TRBV18 | CASLVGQGNTEAFF
TRBJ2-1 | TRBV6-2/TRBV6-3 | CASSYSPGASGRNEQFF
TRBJ2-1 | TRBV10-3 | CAIKHTRERNEQFF
TRBJ2-1 | TRBV6-1 | CASSGSTSARVYNEQFF
TRBJ2-7 | TRBV19 | CASSSGLAGGAREQYF
TRBJ2-3 | TRBV9 | CASSGQVTSTDTQYF
TRBJ2-1 | TRBV19 | CASTPGQGSYNEQFF
TRBJ2-1 | TRBV3-1/TRBV3-2 | CASSQDVGRGHEQFF
TRBJ2-2 | TRBV3-1/TRBV3-2 | CASSQVAGELFF
TRBJ1-2 | TRBV6-1 | CASSRGTGFYGYTF
TRBJ2-1 | TRBV6-2/TRBV6-3 | CASSYSSSGSRFF
TRBJ1-6 | TRBV18 | CASSPLGDYNSPLHF
TRBJ2-7 | TRBV25-1 | CASTTGAAYEQYF
TRBJ2-7 | TRBV6-5 | CASMAGYLYEQYF
TRBJ2-5 | TRBV19 | CASSIGRQLKQETQYF
TRBJ2-1 | TRBV7-2 | CASSSGTNSYNEQFF
TRBJ2-5 | TRBV10-3 | CAIRADSNQETQYF
TRBJ2-2 | TRBV10-3 | CAISGRGQTGELFF
TRBJ2-1 | TRBV4-1 | CASMGLARNEQFF
TRBJ2-1 | TRBV24-1 | CATSTPAGMNNEQFF
TRBJ1-2 | TRBV10-3 | CAISPDRDGYTF
TRBJ1-3 | TRBV11-3 | CASSPRTGLSGNTIYF
TRBJ2-5 | TRBV7-9 | CASSLVIRAETQYF
TRBJ1-1 | TRBV28 | CASRPGRAEAFF
TRBJ1-4 | TRBV7-2 | CASSGWTGGGEKLFF
TRBJ2-7 | TRBV6-5 | CASSYGTGAYEQYF
TRBJ1-2 | TRBV29-1 | CSVEEGHLYGYTF
TRBJ1-1 | TRBV6-4 | CASSETTGTAAFF
TRBJ1-2 | TRBV6-6 | CARSQGPGHRDGYTF
TRBJ1-5 | TRBV19 | CASSIDGWAGGIVLSNQPQHF
TRBJ1-2 | TRBV7-8 | CASSRTGGVYGYTF
TRBJ2-1 | TRBV19 | CASMGGTGGYNEQFF
TRBJ1-5 | TRBV5-4 | CASSAQTGTDQPQHF
TRBJ2-5 | TRBV5-4 | CASSLKGGETQYF
TRBJ2-5 | TRBV11-2 | CASRKPGQPRETQYF
TRBJ1-5 | TRBV7-2 | CASSFTVRQPQHF
TRBJ1-2 | TRBV6-2/TRBV6-3 | CASSRQGNGYTF
TRBJ1-1 | TRBV12-3/TRBV12-4 | CASCQARTEAFF